Below are 17 T cell receptor beta chains sequenced from a single sample in a study of cytomegalovirus exposure and HLA in healthy donors. The PCR contained 60 Vbeta and 13 Jbeta primers. Clones were sequenced by immunoSEQ multiplex PCR, and TCRdb holds only the in-frame ones, with some missing. This sample has about 160,000 clones, with about 85% found just once. The specimen was PBMCs. The receptor set was obtained from a young man in good health and CMV-seronegative.

This chain connects TRBV5-4 to TRBJ2-5, with 10 bases matching TRBD2. The germline V gene encodes CDR1 SGHNT and CDR2 YYREEE (reference sequence). J was trimmed by 1 base and V by 0 bases; bases with no gene match: 0. The CDR3 contains 15 residues. The CDR3 region is CASSLVAGGQETQYF. The DNA for the CDR3 is TGTGCCAGCAGCTTGGTAGCGGGGGGCCAAGAGACCCAGTACTTC.

A word on this clone: One end of the junction varies from germline; a read error may be responsible. The V and J genes are TRBV7-2 and TRBJ2-1, with 7 positions matching TRBD2. Germline lookup yields CDR1 SGHTA and CDR2 FQGNSA. The CDR3 loop spans 13 amino acids. CDR3 loop: CASSFGGYSEQFF. CDR3 nucleotide sequence: TGTGCCAGCAGCTTCGGGGGGTACAGTGAGCAGTTCTTC.

CDR3 protein: CASSLQTGGGGTQYF. The CDR3 DNA reads as TGTGCCAGCAGCTTACAGACGGGAGGGGGGGGTACGCAGTATTTT. The J gene is TRBJ2-3, the V gene TRBV7-2; 8 bases align to TRBD2. The V and J ends lost 2 bases and 8 bases, in that order; junction bases with no gene match: 9. Germline assignment: CDR1 SGHTA and CDR2 FQGNSA. The CDR3 consists of 15 residues.

V usage is TRBV5-6 and J usage is TRBJ2-1; D is ambiguous. CDR1 is SGHDT and CDR2 is YYEEEE in the germline V gene. There are 13 residues in the CDR3. V lost 2 bases and J 4 bases, leaving 7 bases between the germline ends. The CDR3 DNA sequence: TGTGCCAGCAGCTTATCGGAGTACAATGAGCAGTTCTTC. Residues: CASSLSEYNEQFF.

This chain uses TRBV9 with TRBJ2-7; perhaps TRBD2 as D (5 bases). The CDR3 contains 14 residues. Germline V gene sequence: CDR1 SGDLS, CDR2 YYNGEE. V was clipped by 4 bases and J by 0 bases, with 11 bases between them. CDR3 region: CASSPGLYSYEQYF. CDR3 sequence (DNA): TGTGCCAGCAGCCCAGGACTGTACTCCTACGAGCAGTACTTC.

This clone was counted once. This chain uses TRBV18 with TRBJ2-5, with 10 bases that match TRBD2. Germline-derived CDR1 and CDR2 are KGHSH and LQKENI. This CDR3 contains 14 residues. V dropped 5 bases and J dropped 2; count of bases not matched to a gene: 2. The CDR3 region is CASSSSGGQETQYF. As DNA, the CDR3 is TGTGCCAGCTCAAGTAGCGGGGGGCAAGAGACCCAGTACTTC.

The rearrangement links TRBV6-6 to TRBJ2-1; D unclear. The germline CDR1 and CDR2 sequences are MNHNY and SVGAGI (reference sequence). This CDR3 contains 12 residues. V lost 4 bases and J lost 10, with 11 bases in between. DNA for the CDR3: TGTGCCAGCAGTTGGCTAGGATACGAGCAGTTCTTC. It codes for CASSWLGYEQFF.

The CDR3 nucleotides read TGTGCCAGCAGTTTATCCGGGGGGTCCTATGGCTACACCTTC. Translated, it gives CASSLSGGSYGYTF. The J gene is TRBJ1-2, the V gene TRBV28, with a weak D call TRBD1 (5 bases). Germline loops: CDR1 MDHEN, CDR2 SYDVKM. This CDR3 is 14 amino acids long. The V end lost 1 base, the J end lost 4 bases, and 10 bases lay between the germline ends.

This clone was recorded only once. The rearrangement uses TRBV6-5 and TRBJ1-2, with unresolved D. Trimming took 0 bases from V and 3 from J, leaving 8 bases between them. CDR1 is MNHEY, CDR2 SVGAGI, per germline. This CDR3 comprises 14 residues. The CDR3 sequence: CASSYSGSDYGYTF. The CDR3 DNA reads TGTGCCAGCAGTTACTCAGGCAGCGACTATGGCTACACCTTC.

This chain joins TRBV30 and TRBJ1-5; TRBD1 matches at 8 bases. The germline V gene has CDR1 GTSNPN and CDR2 SVGIG (reference sequence). This CDR3 comprises 15 residues. V was clipped by 2 bases and J by 6 bases; unmatched bases: 9. CDR3 bases: TGTGCCTGGAGTACCACGGGACAGGTCGGTCAGCCCCAGCATTTT. Translated, it gives CAWSTTGQVGQPQHF.

The chain has TRBV27 and TRBJ2-3; a weak D match, TRBD2 (5 bases). V lost 3 bases to trimming and J lost 4 bases, with 17 bases between them. This CDR3 is built from 16 residues. From germline, CDR1 is MNHEY and CDR2 SMNVEV (reference sequence). The DNA of the CDR3 is TGTGCCAGCAGTTTGTCCGGTGGGGTGCGGGCAGATACGCAGTATTTT. This gives the protein CASSLSGGVRADTQYF.

CDR3 sequence (DNA): TGCGCCAGCAGTCGGGAATTGCGAGAGACCCAGTACTTC. It translates to CASSRELRETQYF. V and J are TRBV5-1 and TRBJ2-5; maybe TRBD2 (5 bases). Trimming stripped 5 bases from V and 4 bases from J, with 12 bases between. Germline V gives CDR1 SGHRS, CDR2 YFSETQ. The CDR3 spans 13 residues.

The chain couples TRBV7-2 to TRBJ1-5; D call uncertain. The CDR3 covers 15 residues. Germline-derived CDR1 and CDR2 are SGHTA and FQGNSA. Trimming cost V 1 base and J 0 bases, with 7 bases left between them. The CDR3 spells CASSLVSGSNQPQHF. The CDR3 region has the DNA TGTGCCAGCAGCTTAGTCTCCGGTAGCAATCAGCCCCAGCATTTT.

The chain employs TRBV6-1 and TRBJ1-2; 8 bases agree with TRBD1. CDR3 length: 14 residues. CDR1 and CDR2 (germline): MNHNS, SASEGT. Trimming removed 6 bases from V and 4 bases from J; junction bases left unmatched: 7. The CDR3 is CASSPDRGIYGYTF. The CDR3 bases are TGTGCCAGCAGCCCAGACAGGGGAATCTATGGCTACACCTTC.

About this clone itself: One end of the junction fails to match germline, which may point to a read error. This rearrangement joins TRBV2 to TRBJ2-2, with 8 bases that match TRBD2. Germline V CDR1 and CDR2: SNHLY, FYNNEI. The CDR3 is 14 residues long. The CDR3, as DNA: TGTGCCAGCAATGAACTAGCGGTCACCGGGGAGCTGTTTTTT. This translates into CASNELAVTGELFF.

This sequence joins TRBV7-9 and TRBJ2-7; 8 nucleotides match TRBD1. The CDR3 contains 15 residues. CDR1 and CDR2 (germline): SEHNR, FQNEAQ (reference sequence). Trimming at V came to 3 bases and at J to 5 bases, leaving 9 bases not matched to a gene. For the CDR3, the DNA is TGTGCCAGCAGCTTGAAACGGGACAGGACTCACGAGCAGTACTTC. Translating gives CASSLKRDRTHEQYF.

The chain recombines TRBV30 with TRBJ2-5, with 11 nucleotides matching TRBD2. Germline V gene lookup returns CDR1 GTSNPN and CDR2 SVGIG (reference sequence). V dropped 1 base and J dropped 4; count of bases not matched to a gene: 2. The CDR3 has 14 residues. CDR3 in amino acids: CAWSDGTSGETQYF. In DNA form, the CDR3 reads TGTGCCTGGAGTGACGGGACTAGCGGAGAGACCCAGTACTTC.